Each of the 31 T cell receptor beta chains below was sequenced from the same sample in a study of cytomegalovirus exposure and HLA in healthy donors (dated by TCRdb to the late 2010s). Receptors were amplified or captured by the immunoSEQ multiplex PCR assay. For the multiplex PCR, a mixture combining 60 forward primers for TCR Vbeta segments and 13 reverse primers for TCR Jbeta segments was used. In its TCRdb copy, this immuneACCESS table keeps in-frame sequences only and misses some clones. Where compared with another copy, unresolved V genes explain less than half of these, and the others have no known cause. This sample has over 200,000 clones in its table, and approximately 78% of those were observed once. The ten most abundant clones make up approximately 3.9% of the sample. Sequenced: PBMCs. The source of these receptors is a male donor in good health and CMV-seronegative.

In this sample, this clone turned up a few times. V usage is TRBV9 and J usage is TRBJ2-3; 11 bases agree with TRBD2. V lost 0 bases to trimming and J lost 7 bases; unmatched junction nucleotides: 4. This CDR3 is 15 amino acids long. Germline V gives CDR1 SGDLS, CDR2 YYNGEE. CDR3 protein: CASSVVAGGIYTQYF. The CDR3 DNA sequence: TGTGCCAGCAGCGTAGTAGCGGGAGGGATTTATACGCAGTATTTT.

This chain uses TRBV15 with TRBJ1-6, with TRBD1 matching over 8 bases. The CDR3 contains 17 residues. V gave up 5 bases and J gave up 5 bases; unmatched junction bases: 11. Looked up from germline, CDR1 is LNHNV and CDR2 is YYDKDF (reference sequence). CDR3 DNA sequence: TGTGCCACCAGCGGGTCAAACGCAGGGGGCCATAATTCACCCCTCCACTTT. It translates to CATSGSNAGGHNSPLHF.

This clone has only a few counts. This chain links TRBV10-1 with TRBJ1-1; 8 bases match TRBD1. Germline V gives CDR1 WNHNN, CDR2 SYGVQD (reference sequence). The CDR3 spans 14 residues. J lost 4 bases, V lost 6 bases, and 7 bases had no gene match. The CDR3 nucleotides are TGCGCCAGCAGACCTGGACAGGGCTCCACTGAAGCTTTCTTT. Protein sequence: CASRPGQGSTEAFF.

The chain couples TRBV6-6 to TRBJ2-1, with 8 bases aligning to TRBD2. In germline, CDR1 is MNHNY, CDR2 SVGAGI (reference sequence). The V gene end was trimmed by 6 bases and the J gene end by 7 bases; junction bases not matched to a gene: 11. The CDR3 sequence is 15 residues long. CDR3 amino acids: CASRPTSGRRNEQFF. The CDR3 region has the DNA TGTGCCAGCAGACCAACTAGCGGTCGGAGGAATGAGCAGTTCTTC.

The chain links TRBV4-1 to TRBJ2-7; 8 nucleotides line up with TRBD2. The CDR3 runs to 17 residues. Germline CDR1 is MGHRA and CDR2 is YSYEKL. V gave up 0 bases and J gave up 0 bases; unmatched junction bases: 7. The CDR3 sequence is CASSQDIPSGPSYEQYF. The CDR3 DNA is TGCGCCAGCAGCCAAGATATTCCTAGCGGGCCCTCCTACGAGCAGTACTTC.

This chain joins TRBV6-5 and TRBJ1-2; D is undetermined. The CDR3 runs to 11 residues. Trimming shortened V by 5 bases and J by 8 bases, and 9 bases separated the two germline ends. Germline V gene data show CDR1 as MNHEY and CDR2 as SVGAGI. The CDR3 reads CASSGRRGYTF. CDR3 sequence (DNA): TGTGCCAGCAGTGGGAGGAGGGGCTACACCTTC.

The rearrangement links TRBV28 to TRBJ2-5; the match to TRBD2 covers 13 bases. Germline CDR1 reads MDHEN; CDR2 reads SYDVKM. This CDR3 comprises 16 residues. The V gene end was trimmed by 1 base and the J gene end by 5 bases; junction bases not matched to a gene: 4. CDR3 DNA sequence: TGTGCCAGCAGTTTATCCGGGGGACTAGCGGGGGAGACCCAGTACTTC. Translating it yields CASSLSGGLAGETQYF. The full variable domain, with the rest looked up from reference TRBV28 and TRBJ2-5, is DVKVTQSSRYLVKRTGEKVFLECVQDMDHENMFWYRQDPGLGLRLIYFSYDVKMKEKGDIPEGYSVSREKKERFSLILESASTNQTSMYLCASSLSGGLAGETQYFGPGTRLLVL.

This clone appeared a single time. The chain carries TRBV4-1 and TRBJ2-7; D is perhaps TRBD2 (6 bases). This CDR3 has 14 amino acids. Germline V gene data show CDR1 as MGHRA and CDR2 as YSYEKL. Trimming removed 0 bases from V and 9 bases from J, with 15 bases in between. The CDR3 loop reads CASSQEPWGSGQYF. In DNA, the CDR3 is TGCGCCAGCAGCCAAGAACCCTGGGGTAGCGGGCAGTACTTC.

This chain connects TRBV29-1 to TRBJ2-7; D is possibly TRBD1 (5 bases). This CDR3 is built from 12 residues. V lost 6 bases and J lost 5, with 14 bases in between. Germline V gives CDR1 SQVTM, CDR2 ANQGSEA. The CDR3 nucleotides read TGCAGCGTCAGGGAATTCCCCCACGAGCAGTACTTC. Its translation: CSVREFPHEQYF.

The chain couples TRBV28 to TRBJ2-1; 8 nucleotides line up with TRBD2. Per germline, CDR1 MDHEN and CDR2 SYDVKM. CDR3 length equals 15 residues. Germline trimming cut 3 bases from V and 7 bases from J; bases unmatched to any gene: 8. CDR3 protein: CASSFSAGGLNEQFF. The CDR3 DNA is TGTGCCAGCAGTTTCTCGGCGGGAGGCCTAAATGAGCAGTTCTTC.

Regarding this clone: At one of its ends the junction is not consistent with the germline gene, which may arise from a read error. Other DNA sequences in the same sample also yield this CDR3. The chain combines TRBV6-5 with TRBJ2-7, with a possible D match to TRBD1 (6 bases). The CDR3 totals 13 residues. CDR1 and CDR2 from the germline V gene are MNHEY and SVGAGI. The CDR3 loop reads CAHGQGTSYEQYF. CDR3 DNA sequence: TGTGCTCACGGGCAGGGGACCTCCTACGAGCAGTACTTT.

The J gene is TRBJ2-3, the V gene TRBV10-3; 7 bases agree with TRBD2. Trimming cost V 6 bases and J 6 bases; bases outside gene matches: 18. This CDR3 contains 17 residues. The V gene's germline CDR1 is ENHRY and CDR2 SYGVKD. CDR3 in amino acids: CAISDPSGPDGGDTQYF. In nucleotides, the CDR3 is TGTGCCATCAGCGACCCCTCCGGGCCCGACGGGGGGGATACGCAGTATTTT.

The chain links TRBV7-3 to TRBJ2-2; 7 bases are a match to TRBD2. The V and J ends lost 0 bases and 4 bases, in that order; junction bases with no gene match: 2. CDR1 and CDR2 from the germline V gene are SGHTA and FQGTGA. The length of the CDR3 is 15 residues. The CDR3 loop is CASSLTASGTGELFF. The CDR3 region has the DNA TGTGCCAGCAGCTTAACGGCTAGCGGCACCGGGGAGCTGTTTTTT.

The chain carries TRBV27 and TRBJ2-3; the match to TRBD2 covers 9 bases. Trimming removed 6 bases from V and 3 bases from J; junction bases left unmatched: 10. Per germline, CDR1 MNHEY and CDR2 SMNVEV (reference sequence). The CDR3 is 16 residues long. The CDR3: CASSPASGIWTDTQYF. In DNA form, the CDR3 reads TGTGCCAGCAGCCCGGCTAGCGGGATATGGACAGATACGCAGTATTTT.

This chain joins TRBV30 and TRBJ1-5; D is perhaps TRBD1 (5 bases). The CDR3 is 13 residues long. V was cut by 0 bases and J by 6 bases, with 9 bases left in between. Germline CDR1 is GTSNPN and CDR2 is SVGIG (reference sequence). The CDR3 sequence is CAWSVGEGQPQHF. The DNA of the CDR3 is TGTGCCTGGAGTGTAGGGGAAGGTCAGCCCCAGCATTTT.

This clone was seen a handful of times. V gene TRBV29-1 combines with J gene TRBJ2-7; TRBD2 matches 8 bases. The ends lost 4 bases at V and 0 bases at J; junction bases unmatched: 2. CDR1 is SQVTM and CDR2 is ANQGSEA in the germline V gene. The CDR3 covers 13 residues. DNA of the CDR3: TGCAGCGTTGCGACTAGCGACTCCTACGAGCAGTACTTC. Its protein is CSVATSDSYEQYF.

This clone was detected once. Germline and junction disagree at one end, which may indicate a read error. This chain connects TRBV27 to TRBJ2-2, with 12 bases lining up with TRBD2. Germline assignment: CDR1 MNHEY and CDR2 SMNVEV (reference sequence). The CDR3 consists of 18 residues. CDR3 in DNA: TGTGCCAGCAGTCCGGGACTAGCGGGTTTCGCGAACACCGGGGAGCTGTCTTTT. Residues: CASSPGLAGFANTGELSF.

The gene calls are TRBV28 and TRBJ1-3; tentatively, D is TRBD1 (6 bases). V was pared by 3 bases and J by 4 bases, with 13 bases between. The CDR3 length is 15 residues. Germline CDR1 and CDR2: MDHEN and SYDVKM. CDR3 sequence (DNA): TGTGCCAGCAGTTTCAGGGGATTTGGAGGAAACACCATATATTTT. Translating it yields CASSFRGFGGNTIYF.

In this sample, this clone turned up a few times. This sequence joins TRBV5-1 and TRBJ1-4; tentative D call: TRBD1 (6 bases). V lost 4 bases and J lost 8, with 15 bases in between. Per the germline V gene, CDR1 is SGHRS and CDR2 is YFSETQ. This CDR3 contains 14 residues. The CDR3 DNA reads as TGCGCCAGCAGCCCCGGACAGCGGCAGGAAAAACTGTTTTTT. This sequence encodes CASSPGQRQEKLFF.

The V gene is TRBV9, the J gene TRBJ2-5; the D is unclear. This CDR3 has 15 residues. The germline V gene encodes CDR1 SGDLS and CDR2 YYNGEE. The V end lost 0 bases, the J end lost 5 bases, and 14 bases lay between the germline ends. Here the CDR3 DNA reads TGTGCCAGCAGCGTAGACATTCAAGTAATGGAGACCCAGTACTTC. Translation: CASSVDIQVMETQYF. The whole variable domain, filled in from reference TRBV9 and TRBJ2-5, reads DSGVTQTPKHLITATGQRVTLRCSPRSGDLSVYWYQQSLDQGLQFLIQYYNGEERAKGNILERFSAQQFPDLHSELNLSSLELGDSALYFCASSVDIQVMETQYFGPGTRLLVL.

The chain recombines TRBV6-5 with TRBJ1-4, with 8 bases that match TRBD1. This CDR3 comprises 14 residues. V shed 9 bases and J 8 bases; nucleotides not matched to a gene: 11. The germline gives CDR1 MNHEY, CDR2 SVGAGI. The CDR3 sequence: CASATGTGGEKLFF. CDR3 nucleotides: TGTGCCAGTGCGACCGGGACAGGTGGCGAAAAACTGTTTTTT.

The genes are TRBV25-1 and TRBJ2-1, with D tentatively TRBD1 (6 bases). The germline CDR1 and CDR2 sequences are MGHDK and SYGVNS. V lost 8 bases, J lost 7 bases, and 21 bases lay in between. This CDR3 contains 15 residues. The DNA for the CDR3 is TGTGCCAGCGGAAACAGGGTTAGAGGGATGAATGAGCAGTTCTTC. Protein product: CASGNRVRGMNEQFF.

The chain couples TRBV12-5 to TRBJ2-1; weak D call: TRBD1 (6 bases). V was clipped by 0 bases and J by 0 bases, with 12 bases between them. Germline V gene data show CDR1 as LGHNT and CDR2 as FRNRAP. The CDR3 sequence is 17 residues long. The CDR3 coding sequence is TGTGCTAGTGGTTTGGTAGAGCGGACAGCCTCCTACAATGAGCAGTTCTTC. As protein: CASGLVERTASYNEQFF.

The sample holds a few counts of this clone. This rearrangement joins TRBV9 to TRBJ1-1; no definite D call. V gave up 0 bases and J gave up 0 bases, with 6 bases separating them. Germline CDR1 is SGDLS and CDR2 is YYNGEE. The CDR3 contains 14 residues. This CDR3 reads CASSVGHLNTEAFF. In nucleotides, the CDR3 is TGTGCCAGCAGCGTAGGACATCTGAACACTGAAGCTTTCTTT.

V and J are TRBV21-1 and TRBJ1-4; the table's D call of TRBD1 was not tested on the DNA. TRBV21-1 is noted as a pseudogene. The CDR3 has 16 amino acids. The CDR3 sequence is CASSKNSPATNEKLFF. CDR3 DNA sequence: TGTGCCAGCAGCAAGAACAGTCCTGCAACTAATGAAAAACTGTTTTTT.

The chain couples TRBV2 to TRBJ2-7; 11 nucleotides agree with TRBD1. Germline V lookup: CDR1 SNHLY, CDR2 FYNNEI. V trimming: 5 bases; J trimming: 2 bases; junction bases outside the gene matches: 14. The length of the CDR3 is 18 residues. CDR3 in DNA: TGTGCCAGCAGTCCGCCCCTGGGACAGGGGGTTCGCCCCTACGAGCAGTACTTC. This translates into CASSPPLGQGVRPYEQYF.

The V and J genes are TRBV23-1 and TRBJ2-3, with TRBD2 matching 7 bases. TRBV23-1 is labeled an ORF, and its function is uncertain. V lost 4 bases to trimming and J lost 2 bases; unmatched junction nucleotides: 21. This CDR3 spans 20 amino acids. This CDR3 reads CASSPSRSGGSTRLTDTQYF. Here the CDR3 DNA reads TGCGCCAGCAGTCCCTCGAGGAGTGGCGGGAGTACACGTCTCACAGATACGCAGTATTTT.

In this sample, this clone turned up once. This rearrangement joins TRBV29-1 to TRBJ2-3, with 11 bases fitting TRBD2. Germline lookup yields CDR1 SQVTM and CDR2 ANQGSEA. The CDR3 is 11 amino acids. After removal of 6 bases from V and 11 bases from J, the junction contained 4 bases not matched to a gene. CDR3 region: CSVRGLAGQYF. CDR3 in DNA: TGCAGCGTCCGCGGACTAGCGGGGCAGTATTTT.

The chain couples TRBV28 to TRBJ1-1; D gene uncertain. This CDR3 spans 14 amino acids. Trimming cost V 7 bases and J 1 base, with 13 bases left between them. Germline CDR1 MDHEN, CDR2 SYDVKM. CDR3 coding DNA: TGTGCCAGCACCCGAGGGAGGGAGAACACTGAAGCTTTCTTT. This encodes CASTRGRENTEAFF.

The chain has TRBV7-9 and TRBJ1-1; TRBD1 aligns across 8 bases. This CDR3 has 15 amino acids. The germline CDR1 and CDR2 sequences are SEHNR and FQNEAQ (reference sequence). J lost 5 bases, V lost 7 bases, and 12 bases had no gene match. CDR3 nucleotides: TGTGCCAGCATCGACCCCCAGGGGGCGAGGACTGAAGCTTTCTTT. Translation gives CASIDPQGARTEAFF.

Only a few counts were recorded for this clone. This chain joins TRBV27 and TRBJ2-7; 8 bases are shared with TRBD2. In germline, CDR1 is MNHEY, CDR2 SMNVEV (reference sequence). With V trimmed by 2 bases and J by 0 bases, 3 bases remained unmatched. The CDR3 length is 15 residues. The CDR3 region is CASSLGSGSSYEQYF. The CDR3 region has the DNA TGTGCCAGCAGTTTAGGCAGCGGGAGCTCCTACGAGCAGTACTTC.